A single sample is the source of the 6 T cell receptor beta chains below, sequenced in a study of T cell clonality in common variable immunodeficiency. Study outcomes and limitations: Common variable immunodeficiency TCR beta sequences reportedly had fewer deletions and N-nucleotide insertions.

Produced via immunoSEQ multiplex PCR; TCRdb's table is partial and in-frame only. The sample includes about 34,000 clones, none of them occurring once. For these TCRs, the target antigens are not known. Sequencing was done on a sample of peripheral blood mononuclear cells. Every receptor here comes from a human donor with common variable immunodeficiency.

In this sample, this clone is medium-sized (0.01 to 0.1%). With the read ending 3 residues before the CDR3 end, the germline J gene is used to fill in that end. The rearrangement uses TRBV20-1 and TRBJ1-2; TRBD1 matches 7 bases. V dropped 6 bases and J dropped 0; count of bases not matched to a gene: 10. Germline CDR1 DFQATT, CDR2 SNEGSKA (reference sequence). The CDR3 is 15 residues long. CDR3 sequence reads: CSASGQAITNYGYTF. Partial CDR3 DNA: TGCAGTGCCTCAGGACAGGCCATAACTAACTATGGC.

Many counts were recorded for this clone. The read falls 3 residues short of the CDR3 end, and the missing part is taken from the germline J gene. The rearrangement links TRBV20-1 to TRBJ2-3, with TRBD2 matching over 14 bases. Per germline, CDR1 DFQATT and CDR2 SNEGSKA (reference sequence). V gave up 0 bases and J gave up 4 bases; unmatched junction bases: 3. The CDR3 has 16 residues. The CDR3: CSARDSGLAGADTQYF. The CDR3 bases that were read are TGCAGTGCTAGAGATTCGGGACTAGCGGGAGCAGATACG.

This clone was seen only a few times. The read stops 3 residues short of the end of the CDR3; the missing end is completed from the germline J gene. This chain connects TRBV7-3 to TRBJ1-1; 7 bases are shared with TRBD1. J was trimmed by 4 bases and V by 4 bases; bases with no gene match: 6. Germline-derived CDR1 and CDR2 are SGHTA and FQGTGA. CDR3 length: 14 amino acids. CDR3 in amino acids: CASSSRGLATEAFF. CDR3 DNA, as far as it was read: TGTGCCAGCAGCTCAAGGGGGCTGGCCACTGAA.

For this clone: Read coverage stops 3 residues before the CDR3 terminus; the germline J gene supplies the remainder. This chain links TRBV7-3 with TRBJ2-3, with D maybe TRBD2 (6 bases). The germline CDR1 and CDR2 sequences are SGHTA and FQGTGA. The CDR3 totals 17 residues. V was pared by 1 base and J by 1 base, with 15 bases between. The CDR3 region is CASSLMGSSVGTDTQYF. The covered CDR3 bases are TGTGCCAGCAGCTTAATGGGGTCTAGCGTCGGCACAGATACG.

For this clone: The CDR3 is cut off 3 residues early in the read; its end comes from the germline J gene. This sequence joins TRBV7-8 and TRBJ2-7; 8 bases agree with TRBD1. The CDR3 consists of 13 residues. V lost 5 bases and J lost 5; bases outside the gene matches: 5. Germline V gene lookup returns CDR1 SGHVS and CDR2 FQNEAQ. This CDR3 reads CASSPRQGNEQYF. The CDR3 DNA, read in part, is TGTGCCAGCAGCCCGAGACAGGGGAACGAG.

This clone appeared many times. The CDR3 is cut off 3 residues early in the read; its end comes from the germline J gene. This chain uses TRBV12-3 or TRBV12-4 with TRBJ1-2; D is ambiguous. The CDR3 runs 12 residues. With 3 bases removed from V and 4 bases from J, the gap between germline ends came to 6 bases. The CDR3 is CASSLAVYGYTF. The sequenced part of the CDR3 DNA is TGTGCCAGCAGTTTGGCGGTCTATGGC.